A selection of T cell receptor beta chains follows, all from one sample in a study of shared clonotypes between healthy human individuals. Sequencing used immunoSEQ multiplex PCR; TCRdb keeps in-frame clones, though not all of them. The sample gives 2 million to 3 million clones, over 85% of which show up once; more than 0.12% is in the top ten. The source material was naive CD4+ T cells sorted from blood. The receptors shown here come from a man aged 18-30 years in good health. CDR3s include the opening cysteine and the closing phenylalanine or tryptophan. D genes are given only for firm matches. Size is omitted from some rows. Given values are once, few, many or a class for expanded clones.

TRBJ2-3 | TRBV5-1 | once | TRBD2 | TGCGCCAGCAGCTTGGCGCCCAGCGGGGTACCGGATACGCAGTATTTT | CASSLAPSGVPDTQYF
TRBJ2-5 | TRBV11-2 | . | TRBD2 | TGTGCCAGCAGCATCACTAGCGGGGGGGCCTATGAGCAGTACTTC | CASSITSGGAYEQYF
TRBJ2-5 | TRBV30 | . | . | TGTGCCTGGAGTGTACGTGGGGGGGAGACCCAGTACTTC | CAWSVRGGETQYF
TRBJ2-2 | TRBV5-4 | once | . | TGTGCCAGCAGCTTGGGAGGGTCGAGCGGGGAGCTGTTTTTT | CASSLGGSSGELFF
TRBJ1-2 | TRBV30 | . | . | TGTGCCTGGAGTCCCATTATTGGGACTGGCTACACCTTC | CAWSPIIGTGYTF
TRBJ2-7 | TRBV7-2 | . | . | TGTGCCAGCAGTCGCCGCGTCTCCTACGAGCAGTACTTC | CASSRRVSYEQYF
TRBJ2-1 | TRBV5-1 | . | . | TGCGCCAGCAGCCCCGACGGGCGGGAGCAGTTCTTC | CASSPDGREQFF
TRBJ2-1 | TRBV7-2 | . | . | TGTGCCAGCAGCGCGGGCCTTCCGGGGTTCTTC | CASSAGLPGFF
TRBJ2-4 | TRBV6-8 | . | TRBD2 | TGTGCCAGCAACAAACGGGACTATGAGAGAGAGTCAGCCAAAAACATTCAGTACTTC | CASNKRDYERESAKNIQYF
TRBJ2-7 | TRBV11-2 | . | . | TGTGCCAGCAGCGCAAATAGGGGGAGCTCCTACGAGCAGTACTTC | CASSANRGSSYEQYF
TRBJ2-2 | TRBV4-3 | once | TRBD1 | TGCGCCAGCAGCCAACTAGGGACAGTGAACACCGGGGAGCTGTTTTTT | CASSQLGTVNTGELFF
TRBJ2-2 | TRBV4-1 | . | . | TGCGCCAGCAGCCAAACCGACAGTAACACCGGGGAGCTGTTTTTT | CASSQTDSNTGELFF
TRBJ2-1 | TRBV19 | . | TRBD2 | TGTGCCAGCCGAGCGGGAGGCTCCTACAATGAGCAGTTCTTC | CASRAGGSYNEQFF
TRBJ1-1 | TRBV2 | . | . | TGTGCCAGCAGTGTAAATCCAGGAGCCACTGAAGCTTTCTTT | CASSVNPGATEAFF
TRBJ2-6 | TRBV11-1 | . | . | TGTGCCAGCAGCTTCTCGGACTCTGGGGCCAACGTCCTGACTTTC | CASSFSDSGANVLTF
TRBJ1-1 | TRBV28 | once | . | TGTGCCAGCAGTTTCGTCGAGCAGGTTGGAAGGAACACTGAAGCTTTCTTT | CASSFVEQVGRNTEAFF
TRBJ2-7 | TRBV30 | . | . | TGTGCCTGGAGTGTAAACCGTATCGTGGGGGAGACCTACGAGCAGTACTTC | CAWSVNRIVGETYEQYF
TRBJ2-7 | TRBV5-1 | . | TRBD1 | TGCGCCAGCAGCGCCGGGACAGGGGGCTTCGAGCAGTACTTC | CASSAGTGGFEQYF
TRBJ2-7 | TRBV10-3 | . | TRBD2 | TGTGCCATCAGTCAGACTAGCGGGAGCTCCTACGAGCAGTACTTC | CAISQTSGSSYEQYF
TRBJ2-7 | TRBV4-1 | . | . | TGCGCCAGCAGCCAAGAATTGCGGGACGAGCAGTACTTC | CASSQELRDEQYF
TRBJ2-2 | TRBV6-4 | . | TRBD1 | TGTGCCAGCAGTGAGTTCCCCGGGACAGGGGTCACCGGGGAGCTGTTTTTT | CASSEFPGTGVTGELFF
TRBJ1-1 | TRBV7-8 | . | TRBD1 | TGTGCCAGCAGCTTAGGGTTCGGGACAGGGGGTAGGAACACTGAAGCTTTCTTT | CASSLGFGTGGRNTEAFF
TRBJ2-7 | TRBV4-1 | . | . | TGCGCCAGCAGCCATGACGGGGGAAATCCCCGCGAGCAGTACTTC | CASSHDGGNPREQYF
TRBJ1-3 | TRBV28 | . | . | TGTGCCAGCAGTTCGTCGACCGTCCGCTCTGGAAACACCATATATTTT | CASSSSTVRSGNTIYF
TRBJ2-7 | TRBV6-5 | . | . | TGTGCCAGCAGTCCCGGGTGGAGCTCCTACGAGCAGTACTTC | CASSPGWSSYEQYF
TRBJ2-1 | TRBV9 | . | TRBD2 | TGTGCCAGCAGCGTAGCTACAGGCGGAGTAGCGGGTCAGGATGAGCAGTTCTTC | CASSVATGGVAGQDEQFF
TRBJ2-7 | TRBV30 | . | . | TGTGCCTGGAGAGCGGGCCCAAGGTCCGAGCAGTACTTC | CAWRAGPRSEQYF
TRBJ2-1 | TRBV10-1 | few | . | TGCGCCAGCAGTTCGACTTGGGATGAGCAGTTCTTC | CASSSTWDEQFF
TRBJ1-2 | TRBV6-5 | . | . | TGTGCCAGCAGGAAGACGGTCCGTTCTAACTATGGCTACACCTTC | CASRKTVRSNYGYTF
TRBJ2-3 | TRBV5-1 | once | TRBD2 | TGCGCCAGCAGCTTGCCGACTAGCCTTAACACAGATACGCAGTATTTT | CASSLPTSLNTDTQYF
TRBJ2-1 | TRBV10-3 | . | . | TGTGCCATCTCGGCAGGGGCGAACAATGAGCAGTTCTTC | CAISAGANNEQFF
TRBJ2-7 | TRBV19 | . | TRBD1 | TGTGCCAGTAGTATAGCAGGGGGCGTGAACGAGCAGTACTTC | CASSIAGGVNEQYF
TRBJ1-2 | TRBV2 | . | . | TGTGCCAGCAGTGAAGAGCGACAGGCACTTTCCAATGGCTACACCTTC | CASSEERQALSNGYTF
TRBJ1-1 | TRBV19 | . | . | TGTGCCAGTAGGACTCGGGGAAGGGACACTGAAGCTTTCTTT | CASRTRGRDTEAFF
TRBJ1-2 | TRBV29-1 | . | TRBD1 | TGCAGCGTTGTAGGGACAGGGGGTTTAGATGGCTACACCTTC | CSVVGTGGLDGYTF
TRBJ1-1 | TRBV5-4 | once | . | TGTGCCAGCAGCTTGGAAGTTCGGCAGGGGAACACTGAAGCTTTCTTT | CASSLEVRQGNTEAFF
TRBJ1-2 | TRBV10-1 | . | . | TGCGCCAGCAGAAACAGGGATTCGCATGGCTACACCTTC | CASRNRDSHGYTF
TRBJ2-1 | TRBV11-1 | . | . | TGTGCCAGCAGCTTAGTTGGCAATGAGCAGTTCTTC | CASSLVGNEQFF
TRBJ1-2 | TRBV2 | . | TRBD1 | TGTGCCAGCAGTGAGATGGGACAGGGCCACTATGGCTACACCTTC | CASSEMGQGHYGYTF
TRBJ2-7 | TRBV27 | . | . | TGTGCCAGCAGTAACCCGGGGCCGAACTCCTACGAGCAGTACTTC | CASSNPGPNSYEQYF
TRBJ2-7 | TRBV2 | . | . | TGTGCCAGCACTTTAAGACAGGTATCCTACGAGCAGTACTTC | CASTLRQVSYEQYF
TRBJ2-7 | TRBV4-3 | . | . | TGCGCCAGCAGCCAAGAGGCGACGGTTCCCTACGAGCAGTACTTC | CASSQEATVPYEQYF
TRBJ1-4 | TRBV5-5 | . | TRBD1 | TGTGCCAGCAGCTTGGTGACCGGGACAGGCGATGAAAAACTGTTTTTT | CASSLVTGTGDEKLFF
TRBJ1-1 | TRBV10-1 | . | . | TGCGCCAGCAGTCCCCCGGGAGATCTGAACACTGAAGCTTTCTTT | CASSPPGDLNTEAFF
TRBJ2-2 | TRBV7-9 | . | . | TGTGCCAGCAGCTTTAACCCGGGGGGCAGAGCCGGGGAGCTGTTTTTT | CASSFNPGGRAGELFF
TRBJ2-5 | TRBV5-1 | . | TRBD2 | TGCGCCAGCAGCTTGGGACTAGCGGGGGGCCTGTACCAAGAGACCCAGTACTTC | CASSLGLAGGLYQETQYF
TRBJ2-3 | TRBV30 | . | . | TGTGCCTGGAGTGTGCCCGGGGGCACAGATACGCAGTATTTT | CAWSVPGGTDTQYF
TRBJ2-7 | TRBV2 | . | TRBD2 | TGTGCCAGCAGTCCACTAGCGGGAGTAAACTACGAGCAGTACTTC | CASSPLAGVNYEQYF
TRBJ1-1 | TRBV6-4 | . | TRBD1 | TGTGCCAGCAGTGCCGGGTCGGGACAGGGACCTAAAACTGAAGCTTTCTTT | CASSAGSGQGPKTEAFF
TRBJ1-1 | TRBV29-1 | . | . | TGCAGCGTCGCTGGGGGCTCGCCCTCGAACACTGAAGCTTTCTTT | CSVAGGSPSNTEAFF